This T cell receptor (beta chain) is drawn from a study of T cells in Graves' hyperthyroidism and ophthalmopathy. Broader study findings: Stable hyperthyroidism was separated from ophthalmopathy by a model based on 13 V-J features.

V was shortened by 5 bases and J by 1 base, with 12 bases between the two germline ends. CDR3 size: 15 residues. Germline CDR1 LNHDA, CDR2 SQIVND (reference sequence). Clinicians diagnosed patients from clinical symptoms, serum thyroxine and TRAb, thyroid ultrasound and orbital computed tomography. TCR beta CDR3 sequences were amplified from RNA transcripts. The TCR CDR3 first-round RT-PCR relied on the HTBI primer set. TCRdb processed the multiplex PCR reads anew with MiXCR; each CDR3 protein has one entry. The sample lists roughly 500,000 distinct CDR3 sequences; around 24% were seen once. This clonotype was seen at least ten times. What it binds is not known.

The sequenced sample was blood. This sequence was found in a woman aged 25 to 39 with Graves' ophthalmopathy. The chain couples TRBV19 to TRBJ1-5; TRBD1 is a possible D gene (5 bases). The CDR3 spells CASSSSRDSNQPQHF. For the CDR3, the DNA is TGTGCCAGTAGTTCTTCGCGGGACAGCAATCAGCCCCAGCATTTT.